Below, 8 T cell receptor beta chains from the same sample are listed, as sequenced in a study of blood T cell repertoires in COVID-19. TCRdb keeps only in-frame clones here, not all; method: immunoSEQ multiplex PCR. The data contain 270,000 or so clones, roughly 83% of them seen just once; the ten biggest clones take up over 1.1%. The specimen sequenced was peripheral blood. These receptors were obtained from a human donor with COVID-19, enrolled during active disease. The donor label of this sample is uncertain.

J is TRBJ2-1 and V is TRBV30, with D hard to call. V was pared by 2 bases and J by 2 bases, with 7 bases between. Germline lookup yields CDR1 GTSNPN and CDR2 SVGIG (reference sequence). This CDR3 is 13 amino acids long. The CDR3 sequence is CAWSWAAYNEQFF. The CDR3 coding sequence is TGTGCCTGGAGTTGGGCAGCCTACAATGAGCAGTTCTTC.

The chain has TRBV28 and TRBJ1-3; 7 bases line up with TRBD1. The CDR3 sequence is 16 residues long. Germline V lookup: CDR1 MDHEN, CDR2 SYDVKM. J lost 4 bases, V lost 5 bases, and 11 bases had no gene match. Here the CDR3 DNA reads TGTGCCAGCAGTCCCTCGACAGGGCGGACAGGAAACACCATATATTTT. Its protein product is CASSPSTGRTGNTIYF.

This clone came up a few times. This CDR3 reads CASSQGGAPGSYNEQFF. The DNA for the CDR3 is TGTGCCAGCAGCCAAGGAGGGGCCCCAGGCTCCTACAATGAGCAGTTCTTC. The chain uses TRBV7-8 and TRBJ2-1; a possible D gene is TRBD2 (6 bases). Germline CDR1 reads SGHVS; CDR2 reads FQNEAQ. The CDR3 covers 17 residues. The V gene lost 5 bases and the J gene lost 0 bases, with 17 bases spanning the gap.

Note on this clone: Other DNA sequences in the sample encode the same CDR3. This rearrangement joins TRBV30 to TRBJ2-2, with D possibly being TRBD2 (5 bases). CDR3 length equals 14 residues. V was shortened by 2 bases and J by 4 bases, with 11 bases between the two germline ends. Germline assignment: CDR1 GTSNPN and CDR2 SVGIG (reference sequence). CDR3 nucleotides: TGTGCCTGGAGTCTGTCCCGGGGCACCGGGGAGCTGTTTTTT. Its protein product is CAWSLSRGTGELFF.

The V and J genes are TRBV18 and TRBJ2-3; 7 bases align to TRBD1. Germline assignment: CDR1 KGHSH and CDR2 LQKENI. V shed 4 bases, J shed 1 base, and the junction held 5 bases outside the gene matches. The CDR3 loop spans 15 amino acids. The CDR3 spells CASSQYRGGTDTQYF. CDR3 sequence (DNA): TGTGCCAGCTCACAGTACAGGGGAGGCACAGATACGCAGTATTTT.

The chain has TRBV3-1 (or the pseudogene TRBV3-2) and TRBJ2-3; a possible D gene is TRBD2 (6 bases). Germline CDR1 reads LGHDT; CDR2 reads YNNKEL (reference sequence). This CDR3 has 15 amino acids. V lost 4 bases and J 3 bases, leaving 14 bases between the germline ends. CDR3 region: CASSLRTTRTDTQYF. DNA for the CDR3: TGTGCCAGCAGCCTACGGACTACCAGAACAGATACGCAGTATTTT.

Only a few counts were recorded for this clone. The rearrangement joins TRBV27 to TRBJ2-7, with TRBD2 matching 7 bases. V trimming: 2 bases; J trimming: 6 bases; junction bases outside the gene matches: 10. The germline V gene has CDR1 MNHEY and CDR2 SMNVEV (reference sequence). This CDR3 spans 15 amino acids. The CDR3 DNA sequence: TGTGCCAGCAGTTTAGCCCGCGGGAGCAGCTTCGAGCAGTACTTC. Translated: CASSLARGSSFEQYF.

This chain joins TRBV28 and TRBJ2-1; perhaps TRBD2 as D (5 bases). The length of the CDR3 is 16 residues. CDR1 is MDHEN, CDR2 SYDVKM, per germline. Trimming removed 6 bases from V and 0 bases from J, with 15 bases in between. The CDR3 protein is CASRPTLGSSYNEQFF. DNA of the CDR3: TGTGCCAGCAGACCTACCCTAGGGAGCTCCTACAATGAGCAGTTCTTC.